The sequence of this T cell receptor beta chain was determined in a study of blood T cell repertoires in COVID-19. Study background: Spain, Italy and the United States supplied samples that represented acute and convalescent COVID-19. PBMCs, B-cell-depleted T cells, or T cells provided the cDNA or gDNA that made up the material.

Original processing notes: For nucleated cells, counts were estimated from reference gene primer amplification. Here immunoSEQ multiplex PCR was the method, and the copy in TCRdb shows in-frame clones only, minus some. That table supplies the V and J calls and clone size; D and trimming were determined from the DNA. Among 250,000 or so clones listed, around 79% were seen once. The junction had 5 bases not matched to a gene; V was cut back by 3 bases and J by 4 bases. There are 15 residues in the CDR3. Germline CDR1 and CDR2: SNHLY and FYNNEI. Sequencing used peripheral blood. The gene calls are TRBV2 and TRBJ1-2; 10 bases are shared with TRBD1. The receptor was isolated from an elderly woman with acute or convalescent COVID-19. The DNA of the CDR3 is TGTGCCAGCAGTGACCGGACAGGGGGTTTCTATGGCTACACCTTC. It specifies CASSDRTGGFYGYTF.